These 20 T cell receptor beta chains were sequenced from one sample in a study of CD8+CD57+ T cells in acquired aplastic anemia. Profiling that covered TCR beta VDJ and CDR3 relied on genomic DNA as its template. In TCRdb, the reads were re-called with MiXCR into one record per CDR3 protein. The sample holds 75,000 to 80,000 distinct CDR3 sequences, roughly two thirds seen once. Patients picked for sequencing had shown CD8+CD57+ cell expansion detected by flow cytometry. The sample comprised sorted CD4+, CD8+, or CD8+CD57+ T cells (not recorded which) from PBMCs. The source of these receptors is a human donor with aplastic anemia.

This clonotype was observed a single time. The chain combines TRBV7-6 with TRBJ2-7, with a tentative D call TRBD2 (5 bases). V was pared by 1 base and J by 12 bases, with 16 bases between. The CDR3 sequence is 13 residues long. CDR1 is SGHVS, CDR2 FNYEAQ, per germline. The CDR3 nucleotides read TGTGCCAGCAGCTTAGAAGTAGGAGGAGTATTGTACTTC. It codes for CASSLEVGGVLYF.

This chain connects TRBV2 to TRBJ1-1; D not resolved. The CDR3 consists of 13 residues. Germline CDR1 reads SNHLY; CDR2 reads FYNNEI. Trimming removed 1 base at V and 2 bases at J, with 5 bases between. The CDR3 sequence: CASSEGINTEAFF. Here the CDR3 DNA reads TGTGCCAGCAGTGAAGGGATTAACACTGAAGCTTTCTTT.

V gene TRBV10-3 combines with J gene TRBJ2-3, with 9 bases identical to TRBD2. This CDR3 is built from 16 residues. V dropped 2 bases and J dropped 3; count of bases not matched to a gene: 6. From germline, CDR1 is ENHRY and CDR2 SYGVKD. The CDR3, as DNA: TGTGCCATCAGTGAGGGAGCGGGAGGTGGAACAGATACGCAGTATTTT. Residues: CAISEGAGGGTDTQYF.

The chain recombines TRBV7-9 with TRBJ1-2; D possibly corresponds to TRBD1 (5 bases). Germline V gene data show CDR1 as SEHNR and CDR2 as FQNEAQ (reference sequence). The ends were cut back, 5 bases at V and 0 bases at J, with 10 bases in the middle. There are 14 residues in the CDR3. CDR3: CASSPGGTNYGYTF. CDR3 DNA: TGTGCCAGCAGCCCGGGGGGGACTAACTATGGCTACACCTTC.

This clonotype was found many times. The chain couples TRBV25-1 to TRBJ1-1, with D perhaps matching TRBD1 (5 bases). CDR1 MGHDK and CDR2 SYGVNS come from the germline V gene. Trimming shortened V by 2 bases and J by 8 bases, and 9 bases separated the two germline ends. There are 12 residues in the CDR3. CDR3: CASSEGAGEAFF. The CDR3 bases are TGTGCCAGCAGTGAAGGGGCCGGGGAAGCTTTCTTT. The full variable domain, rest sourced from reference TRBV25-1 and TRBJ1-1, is EADIYQTPRYLVIGTGKKITLECSQTMGHDKMYWYQQDPGMELHLIHYSYGVNSTEKGDLSSESTVSRIRTEHFPLTLESARPSHTSQYLCASSEGAGEAFFGQGTRLTVV.

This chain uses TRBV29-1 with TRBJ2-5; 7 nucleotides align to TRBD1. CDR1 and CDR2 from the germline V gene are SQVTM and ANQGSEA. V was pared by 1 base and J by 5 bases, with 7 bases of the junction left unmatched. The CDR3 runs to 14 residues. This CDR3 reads CSVEGQGVGETQYF. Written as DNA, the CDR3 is TGCAGCGTTGAAGGCCAGGGGGTCGGTGAGACCCAGTACTTC.

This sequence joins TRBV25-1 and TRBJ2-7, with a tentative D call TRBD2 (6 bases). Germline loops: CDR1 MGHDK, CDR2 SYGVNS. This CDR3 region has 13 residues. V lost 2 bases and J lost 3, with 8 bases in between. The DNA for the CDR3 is TGTGCCAGCAGTGAAGCGGGGCTCTACGAGCAGTACTTC. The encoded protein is CASSEAGLYEQYF.

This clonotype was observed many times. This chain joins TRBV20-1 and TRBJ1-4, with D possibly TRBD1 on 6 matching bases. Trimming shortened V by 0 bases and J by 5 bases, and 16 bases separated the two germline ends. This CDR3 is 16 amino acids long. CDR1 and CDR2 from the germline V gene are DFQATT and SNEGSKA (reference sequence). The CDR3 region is CSARDLIGQRNEKLFF. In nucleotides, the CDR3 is TGCAGTGCTAGAGATCTAATCGGACAGAGGAATGAAAAACTGTTTTTT.

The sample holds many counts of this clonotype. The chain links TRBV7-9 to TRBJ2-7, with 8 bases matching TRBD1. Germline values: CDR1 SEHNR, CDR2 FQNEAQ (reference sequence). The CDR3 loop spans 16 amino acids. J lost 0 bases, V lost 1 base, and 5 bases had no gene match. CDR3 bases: TGTGCCAGCAGCTTAGATAGCAGGGGGCACTCCTACGAGCAGTACTTC. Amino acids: CASSLDSRGHSYEQYF. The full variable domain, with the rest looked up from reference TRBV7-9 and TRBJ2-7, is DTGVSQNPRHKITKRGQNVTFRCDPISEHNRLYWYRQTLGQGPEFLTYFQNEAQLEKSRLLSDRFSAERPKGSFSTLEIQRTEQGDSAMYLCASSLDSRGHSYEQYFGPGTRLTVT.

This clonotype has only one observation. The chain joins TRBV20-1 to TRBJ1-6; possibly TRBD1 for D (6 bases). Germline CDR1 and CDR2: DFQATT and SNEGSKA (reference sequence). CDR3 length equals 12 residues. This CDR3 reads CSSRGADSPLHF. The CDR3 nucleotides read TGCAGCAGCAGGGGTGCGGATTCACCCCTCCACTTT.

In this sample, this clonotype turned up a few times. The CDR3 spells CSAPTGGGETQYF. The CDR3 DNA reads as TGCAGTGCGCCGACAGGGGGGGGAGAGACCCAGTACTTC. The chain combines TRBV20-1 with TRBJ2-5; 9 bases align to TRBD1. The CDR3 consists of 13 residues. Looked up from germline, CDR1 is DFQATT and CDR2 is SNEGSKA (reference sequence). After removal of 6 bases from V and 4 bases from J, the junction contained 6 bases not matched to a gene.

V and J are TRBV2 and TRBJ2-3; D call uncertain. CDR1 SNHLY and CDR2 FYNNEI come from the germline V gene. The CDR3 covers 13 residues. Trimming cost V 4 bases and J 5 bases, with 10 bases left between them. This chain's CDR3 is CASSGYWGDTQYF. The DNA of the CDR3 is TGTGCCAGCAGTGGCTATTGGGGAGATACGCAGTATTTT.

This CDR3 is CSGGSGGPFSEQYF. The DNA of the CDR3 is TGCAGCGGAGGTAGCGGGGGGCCCTTTAGCGAGCAGTACTTC. This chain connects TRBV29-1 to TRBJ2-7; 10 nucleotides agree with TRBD2. V dropped 7 bases and J dropped 6; count of bases not matched to a gene: 12. CDR3 length: 14 residues. Per germline, CDR1 SQVTM and CDR2 ANQGSEA.

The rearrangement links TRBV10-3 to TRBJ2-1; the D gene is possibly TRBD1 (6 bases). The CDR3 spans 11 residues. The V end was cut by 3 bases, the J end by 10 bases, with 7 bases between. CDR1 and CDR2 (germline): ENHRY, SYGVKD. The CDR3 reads CAISEGTEQFF. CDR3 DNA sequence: TGTGCCATCAGTGAAGGGACAGAGCAGTTCTTC.

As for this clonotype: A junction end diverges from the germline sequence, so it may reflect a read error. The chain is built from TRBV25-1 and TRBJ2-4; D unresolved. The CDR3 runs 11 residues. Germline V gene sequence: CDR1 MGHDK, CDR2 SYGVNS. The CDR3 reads CASSEGSTLGF. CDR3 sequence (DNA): TGTGCCAGCAGTGAGGGGTCTACTTTGGGGTTC.

The CDR3 sequence: CATRVEVWETQYF. The CDR3, as DNA: TGTGCCACCAGAGTGGAGGTTTGGGAGACCCAGTACTTC. This chain uses TRBV2 with TRBJ2-5; tentatively, D is TRBD2 (5 bases). CDR1 and CDR2 (germline): SNHLY, FYNNEI. The CDR3 is 13 amino acids. Trimming took 10 bases from V and 5 from J, leaving 17 bases between them.

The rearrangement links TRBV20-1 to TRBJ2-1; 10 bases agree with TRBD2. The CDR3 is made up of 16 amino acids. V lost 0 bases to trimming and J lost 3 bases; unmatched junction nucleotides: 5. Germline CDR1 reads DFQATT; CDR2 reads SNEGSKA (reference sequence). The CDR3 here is CSARDPLAGDYNEQFF. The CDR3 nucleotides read TGCAGTGCTAGAGACCCCCTAGCGGGAGACTACAATGAGCAGTTCTTC.

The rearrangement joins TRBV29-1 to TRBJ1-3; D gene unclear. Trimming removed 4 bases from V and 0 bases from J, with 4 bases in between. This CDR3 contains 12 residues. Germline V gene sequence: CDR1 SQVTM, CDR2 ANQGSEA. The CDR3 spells CSVGSSGNTIYF. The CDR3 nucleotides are TGCAGCGTTGGCAGCTCTGGAAACACCATATATTTT.

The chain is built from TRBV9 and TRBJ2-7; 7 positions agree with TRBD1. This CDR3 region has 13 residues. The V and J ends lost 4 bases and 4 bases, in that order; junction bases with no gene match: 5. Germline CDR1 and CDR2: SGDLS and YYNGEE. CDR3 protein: CASSSRQGYEQYF. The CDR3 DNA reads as TGTGCCAGCAGCTCTAGACAGGGTTACGAGCAGTACTTC.

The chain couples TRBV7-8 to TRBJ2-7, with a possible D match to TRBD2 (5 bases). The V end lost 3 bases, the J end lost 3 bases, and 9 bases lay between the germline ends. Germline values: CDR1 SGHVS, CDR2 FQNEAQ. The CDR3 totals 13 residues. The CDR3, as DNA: TGTGCCAGCAGCTTTTCCCGGGACTACGAGCAGTACTTC. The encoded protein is CASSFSRDYEQYF.